Given below is one TCR beta chain in context. Its antigen is as yet unknown. Possible read error: a much larger clone is one base away. As the CDR3 is not closed by the conserved phenylalanine or tryptophan, this likely results from a read error. The sample belongs to a study of breast tumors, draining lymph nodes, adjacent tissues. General observations from the study: Tumor repertoires ranked between lymph nodes and nontumor tissue in diversity, with V and J gene preferences. That most tumor T cells come from lymph nodes remained unproven. The data were judged consistent with most tumor T cells coming from lymph node and expanding in tumor.

Germline V gene data show CDR1 as SGHNT and CDR2 as YENEEA. V was clipped by 6 bases and J by 3 bases; unmatched bases: 7. CDR3 size: 15 residues. The lymph nodes were axillary draining lymph nodes from breast cancer patients. TCRdb reanalysed the multiplex PCR reads using MiXCR and keeps one entry per CDR3 protein. This sample carries over 150,000 distinct CDR3 sequences, 31% of them seen once, and the ten largest clones take roughly 4%. Material for sequencing was axillary lymph node tissue. The chain is built from TRBV11-3 and TRBJ2-1, with 8 nucleotides matching TRBD1. This receptor was taken from a female donor with breast cancer. Some clones in this sample may be carry-over from other donors' samples. DNA for the CDR3: TGTGCCAGCAGTCGAGGAGGACAGGGCTACAATGAGCAGTTCCTC. It yields the protein CASSRGGQGYNEQFL.